This entry lists 11 T cell receptor beta chains sequenced from one sample in a study of beta chain features in type 1 diabetes. Findings and limits, study-wide: Among patients with Type 1 diabetes, TCRB CDR3s were moderately but significantly shorter in every one of the four CD4+ subsets.

Their antigen targets remain unknown. Expressed TCRB transcripts were sequenced because the isolated RNA had all been reverse transcribed beforehand. Only in-frame clones appear in the TCRdb table, and some are missing; sequencing was by immunoSEQ multiplex PCR. The data contain 150,000 to 190,000 clones, 10% of them singletons. The sample consisted of central memory CD4+ T cells from blood. These receptors all come from a man under 40 with type 1 diabetes.

The genes are TRBV7-6 and TRBJ2-1, with D perhaps TRBD2 (6 bases). CDR3 length equals 14 residues. Deletions cut 3 bases from V and 7 bases from J, with 13 bases between. Germline lookup yields CDR1 SGHVS and CDR2 FNYEAQ. The CDR3 protein is CASSLGWGRNEQFF. CDR3 in DNA: TGTGCCAGCAGCTTGGGGTGGGGGAGGAATGAGCAGTTCTTC.

This clone has only a few counts. The genes are TRBV5-1 and TRBJ2-3, with D hard to call. Germline V gene data show CDR1 as SGHRS and CDR2 as YFSETQ. The V end lost 0 bases, the J end lost 3 bases, and 2 bases lay between the germline ends. CDR3 size: 12 residues. The CDR3 DNA reads TGCGCCAGCAGCTTGGCGACAGATACGCAGTATTTT. It is translated as CASSLATDTQYF.

V gene TRBV28 combines with J gene TRBJ2-7; no reliable D call. V was clipped by 8 bases and J by 7 bases, with 18 bases between them. Germline V CDR1 and CDR2: MDHEN, SYDVKM. This CDR3 spans 13 amino acids. CDR3 loop: CASQRASVLEQYF. The CDR3 DNA reads TGTGCCAGCCAACGTGCCTCGGTTTTAGAGCAGTACTTC. Combining the CDR3 with reference TRBV28 and TRBJ2-7 gives the whole variable domain DVKVTQSSRYLVKRTGEKVFLECVQDMDHENMFWYRQDPGLGLRLIYFSYDVKMKEKGDIPEGYSVSREKKERFSLILESASTNQTSMYLCASQRASVLEQYFGPGTRLTVT.

This chain joins TRBV30 and TRBJ1-3, with D perhaps matching TRBD1 (6 bases). In germline, CDR1 is GTSNPN, CDR2 SVGIG (reference sequence). This CDR3 has 15 residues. V was trimmed by 2 bases and J by 1 base, leaving 12 bases between them. CDR3 sequence: CAWSFNRESGNTIYF. The CDR3 DNA sequence: TGTGCCTGGAGTTTCAACAGGGAGTCTGGAAACACCATATATTTT.

There are a few counts of this clone. DNA for the CDR3: TGTGCCAGAGACCTCAGACGGGACAGGGACCACGAGCAGTACTTC. As protein: CARDLRRDRDHEQYF. The chain recombines TRBV19 with TRBJ2-7; 9 nucleotides line up with TRBD1. Germline V gene data show CDR1 as LNHDA and CDR2 as SQIVND (reference sequence). The CDR3 is 15 amino acids. Unmatched junction bases numbered 14, after V lost 9 bases and J lost 5 bases.

This clone was seen only a few times. V and J are TRBV19 and TRBJ2-3, with 8 bases fitting TRBD2. Germline loops: CDR1 LNHDA, CDR2 SQIVND (reference sequence). V shed 3 bases, J shed 4 bases, and the junction held 12 bases outside the gene matches. The CDR3 loop spans 17 amino acids. CDR3 loop: CASSISSASGSSDTQYF. In DNA, the CDR3 is TGTGCCAGTAGTATTTCTTCAGCGAGCGGGAGTTCAGATACGCAGTATTTT.

V gene TRBV5-1 combines with J gene TRBJ1-1, with D possibly TRBD1 on 6 matching bases. CDR3 length: 14 residues. The germline gives CDR1 SGHRS, CDR2 YFSETQ. V was cut by 5 bases and J by 5 bases, with 16 bases left in between. The CDR3 DNA reads TGCGCCAGCAGTTATAAGGGAGGGGGGACTGAAGCTTTCTTT. Protein product: CASSYKGGGTEAFF. The whole variable domain, remainder taken from reference TRBV5-1 and TRBJ1-1, is KAGVTQTPRYLIKTRGQQVTLSCSPISGHRSVSWYQQTPGQGLQFLFEYFSETQRNKGNFPGRFSGRQFSNSRSEMNVSTLELGDSALYLCASSYKGGGTEAFFGQGTRLTVV.

The chain has TRBV4-3 and TRBJ2-2, with D possibly being TRBD1 (6 bases). V lost 4 bases and J 5 bases, leaving 14 bases between the germline ends. Germline CDR1 and CDR2: LGHNA and YSLEER. The CDR3 is made up of 15 amino acids. CDR3 coding DNA: TGCGCCAGCAGCCGATCGTTCCAGGGGACCGGGGAGCTGTTTTTT. Protein: CASSRSFQGTGELFF.

This clone has only a few counts. The chain couples TRBV15 to TRBJ2-7; the D is unclear. The germline V gene encodes CDR1 LNHNV and CDR2 YYDKDF (reference sequence). V lost 0 bases to trimming and J lost 4 bases, with 10 bases between them. The CDR3 covers 14 residues. CDR3 loop: CATSRDGQAYEQYF. Written as DNA, the CDR3 is TGTGCCACCAGCAGAGATGGCCAGGCTTACGAGCAGTACTTC.

The rearrangement joins TRBV6-6 to TRBJ2-7; 7 nucleotides align to TRBD2. The length of the CDR3 is 13 residues. The junction had 5 bases not matched to a gene; V was cut back by 6 bases and J by 3 bases. CDR1 MNHNY and CDR2 SVGAGI come from the germline V gene (reference sequence). CDR3: CASRLGGDYEQYF. CDR3 coding DNA: TGTGCCAGCAGGTTGGGGGGGGACTACGAGCAGTACTTC.

A few counts support this clone. This chain uses TRBV11-3 with TRBJ2-1, with 8 bases lining up with TRBD2. Per the germline V gene, CDR1 is SGHNT and CDR2 is YENEEA. The CDR3 is 15 amino acids. The J segment lost 3 bases and the V segment lost 5 bases, leaving 6 bases of the junction unmatched. CDR3 sequence: CASSRLAGLYNEQFF. The DNA for the CDR3 is TGTGCCAGCAGCCGGTTAGCGGGGCTCTACAATGAGCAGTTCTTC.